This TCR beta chain is drawn from a study of vaccination effects on CD4 cells after COVID-19. Study at large: Two-dose BNT162b2 or mRNA-1273 vaccination was given to participants.

General observations from the study: Vaccine- and infection-induced clones showed marked clonal contraction late following vaccination.

Viral peptide pool expansion of antigen-specific CD4+ T cells preceded sequencing in the ViraFEST assay. CD4+ T cells were isolated after around ten days of culture. Vaccine recipients, nucleocapsid antibody negative, had no prior SARS-CoV-2 infection. A half-medium replacement with IL-2 medium was carried out on days 3 and 7. Measured with immunoSEQ multiplex PCR; TCRdb has only the in-frame clones, and not every one. The profile shows about 79,000 clones, approximately 74% of them singletons. Comments on this clone: Its antigen is not identified.

The input for sequencing was CD4+ T cells from PBMCs cultured with HCoV-229E spike peptides, taken before COVID-19 vaccination. This receptor was taken from a human donor who received a COVID-19 vaccine.

CDR3 nucleotide sequence: TGTGCCAGTAGTACCTCGGCAGGGTTGGAGACCCAGTACTTC. It specifies CASSTSAGLETQYF. J is TRBJ2-5 and V is TRBV19, with D possibly being TRBD1 (5 bases). The CDR3 loop spans 14 amino acids. Trimming cost V 4 bases and J 5 bases, with 14 bases left between them. Germline CDR1 LNHDA, CDR2 SQIVND (reference sequence).